The rows below give T cell receptor beta chains drawn from one sample of a study of blood T cell repertoires in COVID-19. The method was immunoSEQ multiplex PCR; TCRdb's version includes in-frame clones alone and lacks a portion of them. The data show approximately 230,000 clones, 85% to 90% seen once. Sample: PBMCs or T cells enriched from blood (not recorded which). Receptor source: a man aged 40-49 years who had recovered from COVID-19. Each CDR3 is given with its conserved first and last residue. D genes are given only for firm matches. Expanded clones are given a class, and other clones once, few, many or no size at all.

j_call | v_call | cdr3_length | d_call | clone_size | cdr3_aa | cdr3_nt
TRBJ1-6 | TRBV19 | 15 | TRBD1 | NA | CASSQPGQGSSPLHF | TGTGCCAGTAGTCAACCGGGACAGGGATCTTCACCCCTCCACTTT
TRBJ1-5 | TRBV7-2 | 12 | NA | NA | CASSPNNRPQHF | TGTGCCAGCAGCCCGAACAATCGGCCCCAGCATTTT
TRBJ2-5 | TRBV9 | 13 | NA | NA | CASSVSGGETQYF | TGTGCCAGCAGCGTATCAGGAGGTGAGACCCAGTACTTC
TRBJ1-4 | TRBV19 | 16 | TRBD1 | NA | CASRALSGGTNEKLFF | TGTGCCAGTAGGGCTCTCTCAGGGGGCACTAATGAAAAACTGTTTTTT
TRBJ1-1 | TRBV18 | 14 | TRBD1 | NA | CASCTTGPNTEAFF | TGTGCCAGCTGTACGACAGGGCCGAACACTGAAGCTTTCTTT
TRBJ1-2 | TRBV12-3/TRBV12-4 | 11 | NA | NA | CASSPGTIDTF | TGTGCCAGCAGTCCCGGGACTATCGACACCTTC
TRBJ1-5 | TRBV6-5 | 14 | NA | NA | CASCPLRSNQPQHF | TGTGCCAGCTGCCCACTGCGGAGCAATCAGCCCCAGCATTTT
TRBJ1-1 | TRBV4-1 | 15 | NA | NA | CASSRAPGVGAEAFF | TGCGCCAGCAGCCGAGCCCCAGGGGTTGGCGCTGAAGCTTTCTTT
TRBJ2-7 | TRBV7-9 | 16 | NA | NA | CASSTTSGRGSYEQYF | TGTGCCAGCAGCACAACCTCCGGCAGGGGAAGCTACGAGCAGTACTTC
TRBJ1-1 | TRBV7-9 | 13 | NA | few | CASSLDGAGEAFF | TGTGCCAGCAGCTTAGATGGTGCGGGAGAAGCTTTCTTT
TRBJ2-7 | TRBV6-2/TRBV6-3 | 16 | NA | NA | CASSYTRTEIKYEQYF | TGTGCCAGCAGTTACACCAGGACAGAGATAAAATACGAGCAGTACTTC
TRBJ2-6 | TRBV18 | 14 | NA | NA | CASSSGSGANVLTF | TGTGCCAGCTCTAGCGGCTCTGGGGCCAACGTCCTGACTTTC
TRBJ2-1 | TRBV3-1/TRBV3-2 | 14 | TRBD1 | NA | CASSSGQGYYEQFF | TGTGCCAGCAGCTCGGGACAGGGATATTATGAGCAGTTCTTC
TRBJ2-5 | TRBV10-3 | 15 | TRBD1 | NA | CAISTPTGGEETQYF | TGTGCCATCAGTACACCGACAGGGGGTGAAGAGACCCAGTACTTC
TRBJ1-5 | TRBV27 | 13 | NA | NA | CASSLTEQGPQHF | TGTGCCAGCAGCCTAACTGAGCAGGGGCCCCAGCATTTT
TRBJ2-1 | TRBV3-1/TRBV3-2 | 15 | NA | NA | CASSRNSGTGDEQFF | TGTGCCAGCAGCCGGAACTCCGGGACTGGCGATGAGCAGTTCTTC
TRBJ2-3 | TRBV30 | 15 | TRBD1 | NA | CAWGNRGLSTDTQYF | TGTGCCTGGGGTAACAGGGGGCTGAGCACAGATACGCAGTATTTT